This T cell receptor beta chain was retrieved from a study of PD-1 blockade in classical Hodgkin lymphoma. Study-level points and caveats: Baseline diversity in complete responders resembled that of newly diagnosed patients. Nivolumab initiation under 1 year post-ASCT meant exclusion. With CD4+ cells, TCR diversity rose significantly by C4D1, but not with CD8+ cells. At baseline, newly diagnosed patients reportedly showed less TCR diversity than healthy donors.

Sequenced by immunoSEQ multiplex PCR; TCRdb stores in-frame clones only, minus some. Here the sample spans 30,000 to 40,000 clones, 75% to 95% being singletons. Each patient relapsed following autologous stem cell transplantation, and prior brentuximab vedotin exposure differed. The authors purified CD4+ T cells from thawed PBMCs by magnetic negative selection. As concerns this clone: Its antigen is undetermined.

Trimming shortened V by 4 bases and J by 2 bases, and 6 bases separated the two germline ends. The CDR3 covers 12 residues. Germline CDR1 reads SEHNR; CDR2 reads FQNEAQ (reference sequence). This clonotype was sampled from a human donor with classical Hodgkin lymphoma. This material consisted of CD4+ T cells from blood, taken at baseline. The rearrangement uses TRBV7-9 and TRBJ2-7; D is ambiguous. CDR3 protein: CASSSTPYEQYF. The CDR3 DNA follows: TGTGCCAGCAGCTCAACCCCCTACGAGCAGTACTTC.